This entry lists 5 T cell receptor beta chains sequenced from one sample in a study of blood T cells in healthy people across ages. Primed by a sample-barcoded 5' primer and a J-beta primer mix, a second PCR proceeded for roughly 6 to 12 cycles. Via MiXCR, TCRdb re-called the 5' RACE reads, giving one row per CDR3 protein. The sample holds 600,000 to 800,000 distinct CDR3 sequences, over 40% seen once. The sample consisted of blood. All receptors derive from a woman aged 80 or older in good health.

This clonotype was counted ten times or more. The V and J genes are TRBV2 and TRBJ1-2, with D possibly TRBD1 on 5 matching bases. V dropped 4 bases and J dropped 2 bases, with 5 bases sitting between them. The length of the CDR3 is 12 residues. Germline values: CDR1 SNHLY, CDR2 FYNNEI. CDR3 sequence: CASSGGNYGYTF. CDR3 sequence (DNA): TGTGCCAGCAGTGGGGGGAACTATGGCTACACCTTC.

CDR3 in amino acids: CASSLRASGNTIYF. DNA of the CDR3: TGTGCCAGCAGCTTGAGAGCCTCTGGAAACACCATATATTTT. V is TRBV7-9 and J is TRBJ1-3; D unclear. Between the trimmed V and J ends, which lost 3 bases and 0 bases, there was a span of 6 bases. The CDR3 is made up of 14 amino acids. The germline gives CDR1 SEHNR, CDR2 FQNEAQ (reference sequence).

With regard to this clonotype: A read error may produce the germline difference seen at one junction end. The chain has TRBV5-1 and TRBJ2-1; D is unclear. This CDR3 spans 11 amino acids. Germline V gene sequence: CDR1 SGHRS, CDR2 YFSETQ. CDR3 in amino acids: CASSFKNGQFF. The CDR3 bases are TGCGCCAGCAGCTTCAAGAATGGGCAGTTCTTC.

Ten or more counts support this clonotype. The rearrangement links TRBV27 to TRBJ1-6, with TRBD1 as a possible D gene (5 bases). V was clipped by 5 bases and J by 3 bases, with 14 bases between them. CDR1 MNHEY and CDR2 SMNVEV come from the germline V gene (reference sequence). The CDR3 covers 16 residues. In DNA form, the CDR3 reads TGTGCCAGCAGTCTTACCGGGGGTCTCTATAATTCACCCCTCCACTTT. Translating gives CASSLTGGLYNSPLHF.

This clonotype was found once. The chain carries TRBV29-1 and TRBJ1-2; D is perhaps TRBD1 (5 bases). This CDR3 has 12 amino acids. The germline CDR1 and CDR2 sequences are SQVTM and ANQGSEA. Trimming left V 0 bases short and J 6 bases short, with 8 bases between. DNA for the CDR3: TGCAGCGTTGAAGACAGGGTGCATGGCTACACCTTC. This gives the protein CSVEDRVHGYTF.